This TCR beta chain derives from a study of T cells in Graves' hyperthyroidism and ophthalmopathy. TCR beta CDR3 sequences were amplified from RNA transcripts. An initial round of RT-PCR targeting the TCR CDR3 relied on the HTBI primer set. TCRdb itself ran the multiplex PCR reads through MiXCR, one entry per CDR3 protein. The sample contains 470,000 or so distinct CDR3 sequences, 20% to 25% of which appear only once. This clonotype showed up many times. The specimen was blood. The receptor comes from a man between 18 and 29 years old with Graves' hyperthyroidism.

CDR3 nucleotide sequence: TGTGCCAGCAGTGCCAGCGGGGGCTGGGCCGGGGAGCTGTTTTTT. It is translated as CASSASGGWAGELFF. This sequence joins TRBV2 and TRBJ2-2, with 8 bases aligning to TRBD2. The CDR3 length is 15 residues. J lost 6 bases, V lost 4 bases, and 7 bases had no gene match. CDR1 and CDR2 from the germline V gene are SNHLY and FYNNEI.